A single sample is the source of the 8 T cell receptor beta chains below, sequenced in a study of cytomegalovirus exposure and HLA in healthy donors. The PCR used 60 Vbeta and 13 Jbeta primers. Libraries were prepared by immunoSEQ multiplex PCR; TCRdb keeps only in-frame clonotypes and omits some of them. Found here are roughly 79,000 clones; the top ten clones hold about 4.2%. The specimen sequenced was PBMCs. Receptors originate from a young man in good health and CMV-seronegative.

This chain joins TRBV5-6 and TRBJ1-2; the D is unclear. This CDR3 is 15 amino acids long. Trimming took off 4 bases at V and 7 bases at J, with 20 bases between the two ends. Germline V gene lookup returns CDR1 SGHDT and CDR2 YYEEEE. CDR3 nucleotides: TGTGCCAGCAGCCTCCTTTTCCCCTCCCGCGGTGGCTACACCTTC. Amino acid sequence: CASSLLFPSRGGYTF.

The chain uses TRBV7-9 and TRBJ2-5, with 8 bases fitting TRBD2. Losses at the gene ends were 5 bases for V and 3 bases for J; bases not matched to a gene: 5. The CDR3 is 14 residues long. The V gene's germline CDR1 is SEHNR and CDR2 FQNEAQ (reference sequence). In DNA form, the CDR3 reads TGTGCCAGCAGCCCCCGGGGGGGCGAAGAGACCCAGTACTTC. It translates to CASSPRGGEETQYF.

The rearrangement uses TRBV18 and TRBJ2-3, with TRBD2 matching 7 bases. After removal of 1 base from V and 3 bases from J, the junction contained 7 bases not matched to a gene. In germline, CDR1 is KGHSH, CDR2 LQKENI. The CDR3 spans 16 residues. In DNA form, the CDR3 reads TGTGCCAGCTCACCACGAAGCGGGATCGGTACAGATACGCAGTATTTT. It is translated as CASSPRSGIGTDTQYF. Using reference TRBV18 and TRBJ2-3 for the parts outside the CDR3, the full variable domain is NAGVMQNPRHLVRRRGQEARLRCSPMKGHSHVYWYRQLPEEGLKFMVYLQKENIIDESGMPKERFSAEFPKEGPSILRIQQVVRGDSAAYFCASSPRSGIGTDTQYFGPGTRLTVL.

CDR3 loop: CASSFGLLQNTEAFF. The CDR3 region has the DNA TGTGCCAGCAGTTTCGGACTACTTCAGAACACTGAAGCTTTCTTT. This chain joins TRBV28 and TRBJ1-1; D remains ambiguous. Trimming pared 3 bases from V and 1 base from J, leaving 12 bases between. The CDR3 is 15 residues long. Germline CDR1 MDHEN, CDR2 SYDVKM.

The V call is TRBV6-5, the J call TRBJ2-3, with 8 bases aligning to TRBD2. Trimming removed 2 bases from V and 2 bases from J; junction bases left unmatched: 3. The CDR3 extends over 15 amino acids. CDR1 and CDR2 (germline): MNHEY, SVGAGI. The CDR3 loop reads CASSYTSGDTDTQYF. DNA for the CDR3: TGTGCCAGCAGTTACACTAGCGGAGACACAGATACGCAGTATTTT.

This sequence joins TRBV6-4 and TRBJ1-2, with 7 bases identical to TRBD1. The CDR3 runs to 15 residues. V dropped 7 bases and J dropped 2; count of bases not matched to a gene: 10. Germline V lookup: CDR1 MRHNA, CDR2 SNTAGT. CDR3 nucleotides: TGTGCCAGCAAGGCCCGGGACAGCACAAACTATGGCTACACCTTC. Its translation: CASKARDSTNYGYTF.

The rearrangement uses TRBV6-6 and TRBJ1-5; the D gene is possibly TRBD1 (6 bases). With 6 bases removed from V and 5 bases from J, the gap between germline ends came to 14 bases. Looked up from germline, CDR1 is MNHNY and CDR2 is SVGAGI (reference sequence). The CDR3 is made up of 14 amino acids. The CDR3 loop is CASRPAGAHQPQHF. The CDR3 nucleotides read TGTGCCAGCAGACCCGCAGGGGCTCATCAGCCCCAGCATTTT.

The CDR3 loop is CASSYSGTWGNIQYF. The CDR3 DNA follows: TGCGCCAGCAGCTATTCCGGGACTTGGGGAAACATTCAGTACTTC. V is TRBV5-1 and J is TRBJ2-4, with a tentative D call TRBD2 (6 bases). V gave up 3 bases and J gave up 6 bases, with 16 bases separating them. The CDR3 has 15 residues. Germline V gene lookup returns CDR1 SGHRS and CDR2 YFSETQ.